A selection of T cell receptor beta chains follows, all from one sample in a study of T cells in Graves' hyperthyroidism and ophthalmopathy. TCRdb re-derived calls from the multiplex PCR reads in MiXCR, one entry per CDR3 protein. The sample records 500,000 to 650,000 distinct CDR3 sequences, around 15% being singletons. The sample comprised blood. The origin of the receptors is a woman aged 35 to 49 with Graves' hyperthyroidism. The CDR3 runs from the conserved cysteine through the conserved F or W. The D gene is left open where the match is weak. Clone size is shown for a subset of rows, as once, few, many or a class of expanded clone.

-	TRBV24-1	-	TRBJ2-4	CATSDHQGGNSIQYF	TGTGCCACCAGTGATCACCAGGGGGGGAACAGCATTCAGTACTTC
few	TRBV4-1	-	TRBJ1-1	CASRQVFMNTEAFF	TGCGCCAGCCGACAGGTGTTCATGAACACTGAAGCTTTCTTT
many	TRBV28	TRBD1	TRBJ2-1	CASSTGDRGRSSYNEQFF	TGTGCCAGCAGTACAGGGGACAGGGGCAGAAGCTCCTACAATGAGCAGTTCTTC
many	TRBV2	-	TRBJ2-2	CASTAGPNPAGELFF	TGTGCCAGCACTGCAGGACCCAATCCAGCCGGGGAGCTGTTTTTT
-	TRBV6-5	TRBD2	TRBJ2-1	CASSFQPAGVSYNEQFF	TGTGCCAGCAGTTTCCAGCCAGCGGGAGTATCCTACAATGAGCAGTTCTTC
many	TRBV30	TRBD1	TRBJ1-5	CALDRGGNQPQHF	TGTGCCTTGGACAGGGGTGGCAATCAGCCCCAGCATTTT
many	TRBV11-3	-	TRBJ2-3	CASTPPWGGADTDTQYF	TGTGCCAGCACCCCTCCGTGGGGTGGGGCCGACACAGATACGCAGTATTTT
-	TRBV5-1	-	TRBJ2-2	CASSFSGQDTGELFF	TGCGCCAGCAGCTTTAGCGGCCAGGACACCGGGGAGCTGTTTTTT
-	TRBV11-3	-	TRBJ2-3	CASSLSIDTQYF	TGTGCCAGCAGCTTATCCATAGATACGCAGTATTTT
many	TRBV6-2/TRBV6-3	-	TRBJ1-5	CASMASYNQPQHF	TGTGCCAGCATGGCCAGTTACAATCAGCCCCAGCATTTT
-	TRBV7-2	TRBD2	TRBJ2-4	CASSLGLAGGPDPRIQYF	TGTGCCAGCAGCTTAGGCCTAGCGGGAGGGCCCGACCCTAGGATTCAGTACTTC
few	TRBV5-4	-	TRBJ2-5	CASSSQGVGETQYF	TGTGCCAGCAGCTCCCAAGGGGTAGGGGAGACCCAGTACTTC
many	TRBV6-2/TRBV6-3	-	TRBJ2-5	CASSLEGPKETQYF	TGTGCCAGCAGTTTAGAGGGTCCCAAAGAGACCCAGTACTTC
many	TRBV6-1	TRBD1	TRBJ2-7	CASRGDRLREQYF	TGTGCCAGCAGAGGGGACAGATTGCGGGAGCAGTACTTC
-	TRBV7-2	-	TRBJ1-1	CASSSHARTANTEAFF	TGTGCCAGCAGCTCTCACGCTAGGACAGCGAACACTGAAGCTTTCTTT
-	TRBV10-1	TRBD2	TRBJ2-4	CASSESSSGSIQYF	TGCGCCAGCAGTGAGTCGTCTAGCGGGAGCATTCAGTACTTC
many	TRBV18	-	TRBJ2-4	CASSPDASGVVQYF	TGTGCCAGCTCACCAGACGCGTCAGGGGTTGTTCAGTACTTC
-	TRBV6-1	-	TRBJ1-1	CASSQQILNTEAFF	TGTGCCAGCAGTCAACAGATATTGAACACTGAAGCTTTCTTT
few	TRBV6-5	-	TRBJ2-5	CASSYSMGETQYF	TGTGCCAGCAGTTACTCGATGGGGGAGACCCAGTACTTC
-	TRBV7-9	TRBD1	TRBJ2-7	CASSSPGQGAREQYF	TGTGCCAGCAGCTCCCCAGGGCAGGGGGCGAGGGAGCAGTACTTC
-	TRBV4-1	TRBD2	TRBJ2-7	CASSPGGTSGSSYEQYF	TGCGCCAGCAGCCCTGGTGGGACTAGCGGGAGTTCCTACGAGCAGTACTTC
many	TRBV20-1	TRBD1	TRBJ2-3	CSARVDRGTDTQYF	TGCAGTGCTAGAGTGGACAGGGGCACAGATACGCAGTATTTT
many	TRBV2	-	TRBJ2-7	CASKEGLFEQYF	TGTGCCAGCAAGGAGGGTTTATTCGAGCAGTACTTC
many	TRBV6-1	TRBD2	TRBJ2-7	CASRETSGSSYEQYF	TGTGCCAGCAGGGAGACTAGCGGGAGCTCCTACGAGCAGTACTTC
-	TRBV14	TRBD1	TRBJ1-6	CASSPVTGVNSPLHF	TGTGCCAGCAGCCCCGTGACAGGGGTAAATTCACCCCTCCACTTT
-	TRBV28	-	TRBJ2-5	CASSLGGIKEAQYF	TGTGCCAGCAGTTTAGGCGGGATCAAAGAGGCCCAGTACTTC
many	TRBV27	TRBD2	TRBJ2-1	CASSSRLAGGPDEQFF	TGTGCCAGCAGTTCACGACTAGCGGGAGGGCCCGATGAGCAGTTCTTC
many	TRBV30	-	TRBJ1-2	CAWSVMPTGGYTF	TGTGCCTGGAGTGTAATGCCAACGGGGGGCTACACCTTC
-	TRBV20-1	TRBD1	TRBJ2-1	CSASWDRGYYNEQFF	TGCAGTGCTAGTTGGGACAGGGGGTACTACAATGAGCAGTTCTTC
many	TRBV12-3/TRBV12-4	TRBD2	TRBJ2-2	CASSSGTSVRITGELFF	TGTGCCAGCAGTTCGGGGACTAGCGTTAGAATCACCGGGGAGCTGTTTTTT
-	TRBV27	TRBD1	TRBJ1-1	CASSLSGTGISEAFF	TGTGCCAGCAGTTTATCCGGGACAGGGATCTCAGAAGCTTTCTTT
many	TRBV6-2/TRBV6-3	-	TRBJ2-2	CASSSTGTSDTGELFF	TGTGCCAGCAGTTCCACCGGGACGTCGGACACCGGGGAGCTGTTTTTT
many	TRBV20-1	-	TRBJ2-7	CSASAHLGRPYEQYF	TGCAGTGCTAGCGCCCACCTTGGTCGGCCCTACGAGCAGTACTTC
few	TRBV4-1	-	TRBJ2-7	CASSQREAYEQYF	TGCGCCAGCAGCCAGCGGGAAGCCTACGAGCAGTACTTC
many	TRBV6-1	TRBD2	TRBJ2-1	CASSSLQSSGYSSYNEQFF	TGTGCCAGCAGTTCACTACAGTCTAGCGGGTATAGCTCCTACAATGAGCAGTTCTTC
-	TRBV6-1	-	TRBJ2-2	CASTARSNTGELFF	TGTGCCAGCACGGCCAGATCGAACACCGGGGAGCTGTTTTTT
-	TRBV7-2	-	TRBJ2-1	CASSLKTGPNEQSF	TGTGCCAGCAGCTTAAAAACGGGACCCAATGAGCAGTCCTTC
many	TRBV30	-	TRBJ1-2	CAWSHNYGYTF	TGTGCCTGGAGCCATAACTATGGCTACACCTTC
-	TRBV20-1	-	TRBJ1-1	CSARANRVRTEAFF	TGCAGTGCTAGAGCAAACAGGGTAAGGACTGAAGCTTTCTTT
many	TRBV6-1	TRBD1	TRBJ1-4	CASSEAKWDSHNEKLFF	TGTGCCAGCAGTGAAGCGAAATGGGACAGCCATAATGAAAAACTGTTTTTT
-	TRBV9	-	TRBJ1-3	CASSYEAGNTIYF	TGTGCCAGCAGCTACGAGGCGGGAAACACCATATATTTT
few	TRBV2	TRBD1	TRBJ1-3	CASRGQLGNTIYF	TGTGCCAGCAGGGGACAGTTAGGAAACACCATATATTTT
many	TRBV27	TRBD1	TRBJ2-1	CASSLSGTGENNEQFF	TGTGCCAGCAGTTTATCAGGGACAGGGGAAAACAATGAGCAGTTCTTC
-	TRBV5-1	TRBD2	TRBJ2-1	CASSLMTSGRLGDEQFF	TGCGCCAGCAGCTTGATGACTAGCGGGAGATTGGGCGATGAGCAGTTCTTC
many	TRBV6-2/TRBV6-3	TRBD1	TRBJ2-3	CASSPQGAGTDTQYF	TGTGCCAGCAGTCCACAGGGGGCGGGCACAGATACGCAGTATTTT
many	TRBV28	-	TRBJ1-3	CASIPFSGNTIYF	TGTGCCAGCATTCCCTTCTCTGGAAACACCATATATTTT
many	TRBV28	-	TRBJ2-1	CATRNTGTNSYNEQFF	TGTGCCACCCGAAACACCGGGACAAATTCCTACAATGAGCAGTTCTTC
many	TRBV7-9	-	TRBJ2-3	CASSLTRTQGTDTQYF	TGTGCCAGCAGCTTGACTCGCACTCAAGGGACAGATACGCAGTATTTT
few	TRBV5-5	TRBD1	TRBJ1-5	CASSFFSPRGPSNQPQHF	TGTGCCAGCAGCTTTTTTTCGCCCAGGGGGCCGAGCAATCAGCCCCAGCATTTT
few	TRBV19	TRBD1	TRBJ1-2	CASSFWGQGANYGYTF	TGTGCCAGTAGTTTCTGGGGACAGGGGGCGAACTATGGCTACACCTTC
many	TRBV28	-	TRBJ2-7	CASSPADSRHEQYF	TGTGCCAGCAGTCCAGCCGATAGTAGGCACGAGCAGTACTTC
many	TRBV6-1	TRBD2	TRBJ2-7	CASRRLAGGRLYEQYF	TGTGCCAGCAGGAGACTAGCGGGAGGTCGCCTCTACGAGCAGTACTTC